The T cell receptor (beta chain) described here comes from a study of T cell changes during pregnancy in multiple sclerosis (dated by TCRdb to about 2019). Regarding the research as a whole: Changes in the T cell repertoire over the course of pregnancy were examined in this study in women with multiple sclerosis.

Note on this clone: What antigen it recognizes has not been identified. No per-base quality is available; no much larger clone lies one base away.

Library preparation was by the immunoSEQ multiplex PCR assay. Held by TCRdb, this immuneACCESS table contains in-frame sequences only and omits some clones. Under half of the omission traces to an unresolved V gene where checked; the cause of the rest is unknown. For this sample there are roughly 40,000 clones; more than 85% appear just once. The biggest ten clones account for more than 7% of the sample. The CDR3 goes from the cysteine to the phenylalanine over 13 residues. Only the CDR3 part of the read is kept: 39 bases, read in frame from the first base. The germline V gene gives CDR1 as SQVTM and CDR2 as ANQGSEA. V is reduced by 7 bases and J by 3 bases, leaving a spacing of 13 bases between them.

The chain joins TRBV29-1 to TRBJ2-1; a weak D assignment points to TRBD2 (6 bases agree). The material sequenced was CD8+ T cells from peripheral blood mononuclear cells, taken before pregnancy. This receptor was taken from a female donor with multiple sclerosis, enrolled in a pregnancy study. The DNA reads as follows: TGCAGCGCGTTATGGAGGGACTACAATGAGCAGTTCTTC. Translated, it gives CSALWRDYNEQFF.